These T cell receptor beta chains were read from a single sample in a study of blood T cells in healthy people across ages. TCRdb re-called the 5' RACE reads with MiXCR, one entry per CDR3 protein. Of under 950,000 distinct CDR3 sequences listed, 22% are singletons. The specimen was blood. Receptors were obtained from a man aged 65-85 years in good health. Each CDR3 is given with its conserved first and last residue. Fields, in order: D gene, J gene, clone size, V gene, CDR3 DNA, CDR3 protein. A D gene is named only where the DNA matches it firmly. Some rows mark clone size as missing; the rest say once, few, many or name a class of expanded clone.

>.|TRBJ1-5|.|TRBV28
TGTGCCAGCGCTAAACGGAGCAATCAGCCCCAGCATTTT
CASAKRSNQPQHF
>.|TRBJ1-6|few|TRBV3-1
TGTGCCAGCAGCTTAACTAAAAGTTCACCCCTCCACTTT
CASSLTKSSPLHF
>.|TRBJ2-3|.|TRBV28
TGTGCCAGCAGTTTATTAGGGAGGTTGGGAGATACGCAGTATTTT
CASSLLGRLGDTQYF
>.|TRBJ1-6|few|TRBV10-3
TGTGCCATCAGCCGCGGGGGCAACGATTCACCCCTCCACTTT
CAISRGGNDSPLHF
>.|TRBJ1-4|few|TRBV12-3/TRBV12-4
TGTGCCAGCAGTTTAGTTGGCAATAATGAAAAACTGTTTTTT
CASSLVGNNEKLFF
>.|TRBJ1-1|.|TRBV6-1
TGTGCCAGCAGTCAGAGCTACACTGAAGCTTTCTTT
CASSQSYTEAFF
>.|TRBJ1-2|many|TRBV27
TGTGCCAGCAGTGACGGCTATGGCTACACCTTC
CASSDGYGYTF
>.|TRBJ1-3|many|TRBV5-1
TGCGCCAGCAGCTTGACTGGGGCTGGAAACACCATATATTTT
CASSLTGAGNTIYF
>TRBD1|TRBJ1-6|.|TRBV12-3/TRBV12-4
TGTGCCAGCAGATACGGGACAGGGGGCGGTGTGGTTTATTCACCCCTCCACTTT
CASRYGTGGGVVYSPLHF
>TRBD2|TRBJ2-5|.|TRBV28
TGTGCCAGCAGCTTTGGACTAGCGGGGATCCGAGAGACCCAGTACTTC
CASSFGLAGIRETQYF
>.|TRBJ2-2|few|TRBV2
TGTGCCAGCAGTGCGAGCTGGAACACCGGGGAGCTGTTTTTT
CASSASWNTGELFF
>TRBD1|TRBJ1-2|.|TRBV12-5
TGTGCTAGTGGTACGGGACAGGGGGCGAGGGGCTACACCTTC
CASGTGQGARGYTF
>.|TRBJ1-2|.|TRBV27
TGTGCCAGCAGGCCGCGGGACGGACTGGCCTATGGCTACACCTTC
CASRPRDGLAYGYTF
>.|TRBJ2-7|.|TRBV3-1
TGTGCCAGCAGCCAATATCAGGGCACCTACGAGCAGTACTTC
CASSQYQGTYEQYF
>.|TRBJ2-7|.|TRBV28
TGTGCCAGCCTACAGGGAAGCTCCTACGAGCAGTACTTC
CASLQGSSYEQYF
>.|TRBJ2-1|.|TRBV19
TGTGCCAGTACCCTCGGGAGTTCCCCAGCTGAGCAGTTCTTC
CASTLGSSPAEQFF
>.|TRBJ1-3|few|TRBV12-3/TRBV12-4
TGTGCCAGCAGTTTGAGGCAGGGCCCTGGAAACACCATATATTTT
CASSLRQGPGNTIYF
>TRBD1|TRBJ1-5|few|TRBV5-6
TGTGCCAGCAGCAGGGACAGGGGCTCAGGGCCCCAGCATTTT
CASSRDRGSGPQHF
>TRBD2|TRBJ2-3|many|TRBV3-1
TGTGCCAGCAGCCCTAGGACTAGCGGGGGAACAGATACGCAGTATTTT
CASSPRTSGGTDTQYF
>.|TRBJ1-2|few|TRBV29-1
TGCAGCGTTGACCGCCCGGGTGTGGTTGGGAACTATGGCTACACCTTC
CSVDRPGVVGNYGYTF
>.|TRBJ2-2|few|TRBV20-1
TGCAGTGCACGTCCCGGGACGGGGACCGGGGAGCTGTTTTTT
CSARPGTGTGELFF
>.|TRBJ2-5|few|TRBV4-3
TGCGCCAGCAGCCAAGGCGACTCGGTGGGGAGGTCGAGGTTCTTC
CASSQGDSVGRSRFF
>.|TRBJ1-2|.|TRBV5-1
TGCGCCAGCAGCAAGGACGGTGTCTATGGCTACACCTTC
CASSKDGVYGYTF
>TRBD2|TRBJ2-5|.|TRBV2
TGTGCCAGCAGTGGGGGACTAGCGGGGGAGACGGAGACCCAGTACTTC
CASSGGLAGETETQYF
>TRBD1|TRBJ1-6|.|TRBV7-9
TGTGCCAGCAGCTTAAGAGTGGTGCGGACAGGACATAATTCACCCCTCTACTTT
CASSLRVVRTGHNSPLYF
>.|TRBJ1-2|few|TRBV12-3/TRBV12-4
TGTGCCAGCAGTTTAGCGTGGGGCGGCAACTATGGCTACACCTTC
CASSLAWGGNYGYTF
>.|TRBJ1-4|.|TRBV30
TGTGCCTGGTCGAAGCCCAACGGTTTGGGAGAAAAACTGTTTTTT
CAWSKPNGLGEKLFF
>.|TRBJ2-1|.|TRBV4-2
TGTGCCAGCAGCCAAGGAAGCGGAAATCGCAATGAGCAGTTCTTC
CASSQGSGNRNEQFF
>.|TRBJ2-1|.|TRBV3-1
TGTGCCAGCAGCCAAGATGGCAGGCCCTACAATGAGCAGTTCTTC
CASSQDGRPYNEQFF
>.|TRBJ2-1|few|TRBV18
TGTGCCAGCTCACCGCGCAGGGGTTCTAACAATGAGCAGTTCTTC
CASSPRRGSNNEQFF
>TRBD2|TRBJ2-1|.|TRBV20-1
TGCAGTGCTAGAGAGAGTAGCGGGAGGGTCCAGTTCTTC
CSARESSGRVQFF
>TRBD2|TRBJ2-1|.|TRBV14
TGTGCCAGCAGCCAAGGGTGGGGGGACTACGATGAGCAGTTCTTC
CASSQGWGDYDEQFF
>.|TRBJ2-1|many|TRBV29-1
TGCAGCGTACGGCTCCCTCCCTACAATGAGCAGTTCTTC
CSVRLPPYNEQFF
>.|TRBJ1-1|.|TRBV5-1
TGCGCCAGCAGGCTAAGGGGAGGGAACACTGAAGCTTTCTTT
CASRLRGGNTEAFF
>.|TRBJ1-2|once|TRBV6-6
TGTGCCAGCAGTTCGGACACGACTAACTATGGCTACACCTTC
CASSSDTTNYGYTF
>.|TRBJ2-5|.|TRBV3-1
TGTGCCAGCAAGTCTCGGGGAGACCGGGAGACCCAGTACTTC
CASKSRGDRETQYF
>.|TRBJ2-5|few|TRBV28
TGTGCCAGCAGTACCCCGGCCCCGGGGACCCAGTACTTC
CASSTPAPGTQYF
>.|TRBJ1-1|.|TRBV6-1
TGTGCCAGCAGTGAAATAGGGACGAACACTGAAGCTTTCTTT
CASSEIGTNTEAFF
>TRBD1|TRBJ2-5|.|TRBV6-1
TGTGCCAGCAGCGCGGACAGGGTCGAGACCCAGTACTTC
CASSADRVETQYF
>.|TRBJ2-1|.|TRBV5-1
TGCACCAGCAGCTTGGAAGCAGCTCACAATGAGCAGTTCTTC
CTSSLEAAHNEQFF
>.|TRBJ2-5|.|TRBV11-1
TGTGCCAGCATCTTAGTTAGTTGGGAGACCCAGTACTTC
CASILVSWETQYF
>.|TRBJ2-1|.|TRBV20-1
TGCAGTGCTAGTTCTCGGACCTACAATGAGCAGTTCTTC
CSASSRTYNEQFF
>.|TRBJ1-2|.|TRBV3-1
TGTGCCAGCAGCCAAGAGGCAGGGCACTATGGCTACACCTTC
CASSQEAGHYGYTF
>.|TRBJ1-2|.|TRBV12-3/TRBV12-4
TGTGCCAGCAGCCGGGAGCAGGGCGATGGCTACACCTTC
CASSREQGDGYTF
>.|TRBJ1-1|few|TRBV29-1
TGCAGCGTTGACGGACAAATGGGTACTGAAGCTTTCTTT
CSVDGQMGTEAFF
>TRBD2|TRBJ2-1|.|TRBV29-1
TGCAGCGTGACTAGCGGGGTAAATGAGCAGTTCTTC
CSVTSGVNEQFF
>.|TRBJ1-6|.|TRBV7-2
TGTGCCAGCAGCTGGAGGAGGGTTGAGTCACCCCTCCACTTT
CASSWRRVESPLHF